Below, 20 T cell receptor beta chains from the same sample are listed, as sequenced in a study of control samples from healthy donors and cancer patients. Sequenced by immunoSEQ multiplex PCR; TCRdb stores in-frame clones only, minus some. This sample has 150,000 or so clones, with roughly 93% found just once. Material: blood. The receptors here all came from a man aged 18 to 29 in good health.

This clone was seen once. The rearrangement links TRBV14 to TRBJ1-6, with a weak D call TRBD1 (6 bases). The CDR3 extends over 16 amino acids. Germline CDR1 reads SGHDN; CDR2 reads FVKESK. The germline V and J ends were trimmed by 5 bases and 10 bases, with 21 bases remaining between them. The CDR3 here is CASSNQPGGRRSPLHF. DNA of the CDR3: TGTGCCAGCAGCAACCAACCCGGGGGCCGGCGGTCACCCCTCCACTTT.

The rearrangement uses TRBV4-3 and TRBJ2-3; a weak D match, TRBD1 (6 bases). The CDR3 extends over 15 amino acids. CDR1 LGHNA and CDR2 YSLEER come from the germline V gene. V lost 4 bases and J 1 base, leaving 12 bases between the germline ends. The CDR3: CASSPGQRRTDTQYF. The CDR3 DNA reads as TGCGCCAGCAGCCCCGGACAGCGTCGCACAGATACGCAGTATTTT.

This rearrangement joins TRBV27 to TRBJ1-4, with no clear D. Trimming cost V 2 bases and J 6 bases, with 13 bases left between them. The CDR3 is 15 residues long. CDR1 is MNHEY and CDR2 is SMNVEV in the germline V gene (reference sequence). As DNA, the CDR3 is TGTGCCAGCAGTTTAATAGGGAGGCGGGATGAAAAACTGTTTTTT. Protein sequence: CASSLIGRRDEKLFF.

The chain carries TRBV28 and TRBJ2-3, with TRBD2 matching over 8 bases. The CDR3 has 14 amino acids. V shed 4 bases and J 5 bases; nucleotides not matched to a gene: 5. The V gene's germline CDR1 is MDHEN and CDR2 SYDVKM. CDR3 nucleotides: TGTGCCAGCAGTTGGCGGGAGGTAGTAGATACGCAGTATTTT. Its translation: CASSWREVVDTQYF.

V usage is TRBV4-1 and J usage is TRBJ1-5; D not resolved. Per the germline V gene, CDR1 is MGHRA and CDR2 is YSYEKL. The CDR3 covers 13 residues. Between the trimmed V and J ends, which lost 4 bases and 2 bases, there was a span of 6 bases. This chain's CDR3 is CASSLQGNQPQHF. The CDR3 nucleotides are TGCGCCAGCAGCCTGCAGGGCAATCAGCCCCAGCATTTT.

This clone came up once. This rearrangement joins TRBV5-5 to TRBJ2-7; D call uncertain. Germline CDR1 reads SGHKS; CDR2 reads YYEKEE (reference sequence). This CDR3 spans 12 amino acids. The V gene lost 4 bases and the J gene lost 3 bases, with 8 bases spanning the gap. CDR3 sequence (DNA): TGTGCCAGCAGCCCGAAAGACTACGAGCAGTACTTC. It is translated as CASSPKDYEQYF. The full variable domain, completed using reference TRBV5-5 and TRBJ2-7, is DAGVTQSPTHLIKTRGQQVTLRCSPISGHKSVSWYQQVLGQGPQFIFQYYEKEERGRGNFPDRFSARQFPNYSSELNVNALLLGDSALYLCASSPKDYEQYFGPGTRLTVT.

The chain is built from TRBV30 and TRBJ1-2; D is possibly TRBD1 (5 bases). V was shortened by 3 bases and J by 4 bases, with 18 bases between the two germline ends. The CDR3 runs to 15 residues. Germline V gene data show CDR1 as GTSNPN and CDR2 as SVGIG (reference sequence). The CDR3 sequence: CAWSRRQGLLYGYTF. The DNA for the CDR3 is TGTGCCTGGAGCCGTCGGCAGGGCCTACTCTATGGCTACACCTTC.

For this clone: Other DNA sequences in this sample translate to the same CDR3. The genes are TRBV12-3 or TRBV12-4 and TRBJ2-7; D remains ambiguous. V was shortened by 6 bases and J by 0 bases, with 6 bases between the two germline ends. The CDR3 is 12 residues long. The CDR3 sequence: CASSPSSYEQYF. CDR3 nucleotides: TGTGCCAGCAGCCCTAGCTCCTACGAGCAGTACTTC.

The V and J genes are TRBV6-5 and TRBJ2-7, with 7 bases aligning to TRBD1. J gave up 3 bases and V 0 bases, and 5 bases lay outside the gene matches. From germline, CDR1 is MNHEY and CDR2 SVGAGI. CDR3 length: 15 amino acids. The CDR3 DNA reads TGTGCCAGCAGTTACTCAGTGACAGGGCACTACGAGCAGTACTTC. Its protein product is CASSYSVTGHYEQYF.

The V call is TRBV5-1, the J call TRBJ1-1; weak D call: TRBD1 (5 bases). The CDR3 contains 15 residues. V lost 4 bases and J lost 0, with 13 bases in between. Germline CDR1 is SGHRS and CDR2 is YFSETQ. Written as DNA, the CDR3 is TGCGCCAGCAGCCTGGGGGACTACTTGAACACTGAAGCTTTCTTT. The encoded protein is CASSLGDYLNTEAFF. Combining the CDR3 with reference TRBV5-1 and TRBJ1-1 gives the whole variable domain KAGVTQTPRYLIKTRGQQVTLSCSPISGHRSVSWYQQTPGQGLQFLFEYFSETQRNKGNFPGRFSGRQFSNSRSEMNVSTLELGDSALYLCASSLGDYLNTEAFFGQGTRLTVV.

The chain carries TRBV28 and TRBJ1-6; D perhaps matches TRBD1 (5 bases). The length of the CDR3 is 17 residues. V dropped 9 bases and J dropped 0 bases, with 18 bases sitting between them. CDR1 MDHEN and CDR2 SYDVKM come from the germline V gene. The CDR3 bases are TGTGCCAGTCAAACGGGACGCCGGAGCTCCTATAATTCACCCCTCCACTTT. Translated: CASQTGRRSSYNSPLHF. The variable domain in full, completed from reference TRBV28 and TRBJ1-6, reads DVKVTQSSRYLVKRTGEKVFLECVQDMDHENMFWYRQDPGLGLRLIYFSYDVKMKEKGDIPEGYSVSREKKERFSLILESASTNQTSMYLCASQTGRRSSYNSPLHFGNGTRLTVT.

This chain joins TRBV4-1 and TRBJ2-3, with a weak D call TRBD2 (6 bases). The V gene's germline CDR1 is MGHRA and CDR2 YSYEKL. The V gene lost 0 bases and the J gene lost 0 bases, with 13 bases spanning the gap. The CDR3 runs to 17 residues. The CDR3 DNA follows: TGCGCCAGCAGCCAAGACCCGGGACTGTCTAGCACAGATACGCAGTATTTT. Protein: CASSQDPGLSSTDTQYF.

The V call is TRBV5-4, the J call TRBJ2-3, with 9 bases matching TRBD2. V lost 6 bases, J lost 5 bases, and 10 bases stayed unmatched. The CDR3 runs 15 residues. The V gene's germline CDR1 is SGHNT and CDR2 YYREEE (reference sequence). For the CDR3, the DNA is TGTGCCAGCAACTTAGCGGGAGATCATAGAGATACGCAGTATTTT. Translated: CASNLAGDHRDTQYF.

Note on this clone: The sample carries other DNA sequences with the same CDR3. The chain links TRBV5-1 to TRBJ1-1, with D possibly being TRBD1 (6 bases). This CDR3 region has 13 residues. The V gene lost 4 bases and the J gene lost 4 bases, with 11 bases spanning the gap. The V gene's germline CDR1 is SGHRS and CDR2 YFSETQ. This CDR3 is CASSLDRGTEAFF. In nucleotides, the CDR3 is TGCGCCAGCAGCCTGGACAGAGGCACTGAAGCTTTCTTT.

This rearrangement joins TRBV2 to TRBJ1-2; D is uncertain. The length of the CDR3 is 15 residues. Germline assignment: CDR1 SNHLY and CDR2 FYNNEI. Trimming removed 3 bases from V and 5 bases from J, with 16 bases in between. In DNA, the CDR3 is TGTGCCAGCAGTGATGGTGGGAGACGGCCGTATGGCTACACCTTC. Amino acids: CASSDGGRRPYGYTF.

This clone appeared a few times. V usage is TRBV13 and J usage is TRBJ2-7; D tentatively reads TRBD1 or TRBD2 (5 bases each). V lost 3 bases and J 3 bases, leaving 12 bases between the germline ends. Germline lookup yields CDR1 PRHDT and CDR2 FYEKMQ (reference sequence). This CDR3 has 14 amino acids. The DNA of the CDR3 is TGTGCCAGCAGCTTTTTGGGGGACGGCTACGAGCAGTACTTC. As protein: CASSFLGDGYEQYF.

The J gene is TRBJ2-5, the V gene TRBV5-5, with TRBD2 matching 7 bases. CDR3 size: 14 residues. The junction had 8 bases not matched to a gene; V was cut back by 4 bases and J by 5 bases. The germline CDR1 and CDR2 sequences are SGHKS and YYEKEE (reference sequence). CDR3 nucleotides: TGTGCCAGCAGCCAAGCGGGGTTGAGTGAGACCCAGTACTTC. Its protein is CASSQAGLSETQYF.

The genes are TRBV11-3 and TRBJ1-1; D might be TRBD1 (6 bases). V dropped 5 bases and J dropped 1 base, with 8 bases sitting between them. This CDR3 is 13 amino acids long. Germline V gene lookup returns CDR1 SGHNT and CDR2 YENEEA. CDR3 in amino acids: CASSRQANTEAFF. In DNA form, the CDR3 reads TGTGCCAGCAGCCGACAGGCGAACACTGAAGCTTTCTTT.

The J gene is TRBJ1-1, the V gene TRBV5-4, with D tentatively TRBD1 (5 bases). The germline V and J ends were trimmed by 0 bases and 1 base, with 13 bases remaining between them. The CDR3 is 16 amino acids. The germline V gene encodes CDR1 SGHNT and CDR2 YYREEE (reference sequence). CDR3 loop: CASSLGGGGPNTEAFF. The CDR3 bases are TGTGCCAGCAGCTTGGGCGGGGGTGGGCCGAACACTGAAGCTTTCTTT. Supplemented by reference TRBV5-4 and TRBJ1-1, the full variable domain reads ETGVTQSPTHLIKTRGQQVTLRCSSQSGHNTVSWYQQALGQGPQFIFQYYREEENGRGNFPPRFSGLQFPNYSSELNVNALELDDSALYLCASSLGGGGPNTEAFFGQGTRLTVV.

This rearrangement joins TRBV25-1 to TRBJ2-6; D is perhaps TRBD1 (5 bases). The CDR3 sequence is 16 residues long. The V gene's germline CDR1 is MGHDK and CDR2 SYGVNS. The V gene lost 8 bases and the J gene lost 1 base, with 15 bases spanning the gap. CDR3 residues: CASAQPRGSGANVLTF. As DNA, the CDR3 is TGTGCCAGCGCTCAACCTAGGGGATCTGGGGCCAACGTCCTGACTTTC. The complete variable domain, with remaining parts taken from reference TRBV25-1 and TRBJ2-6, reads EADIYQTPRYLVIGTGKKITLECSQTMGHDKMYWYQQDPGMELHLIHYSYGVNSTEKGDLSSESTVSRIRTEHFPLTLESARPSHTSQYLCASAQPRGSGANVLTFGAGSRLTVL.